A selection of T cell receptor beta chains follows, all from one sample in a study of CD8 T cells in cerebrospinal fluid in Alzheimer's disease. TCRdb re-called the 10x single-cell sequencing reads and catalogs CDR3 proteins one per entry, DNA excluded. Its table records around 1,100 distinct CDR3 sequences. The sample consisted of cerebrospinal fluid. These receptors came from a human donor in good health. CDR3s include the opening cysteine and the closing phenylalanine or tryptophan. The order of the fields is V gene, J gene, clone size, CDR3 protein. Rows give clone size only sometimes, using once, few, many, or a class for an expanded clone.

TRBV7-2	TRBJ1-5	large	CASSNTGTQPQHF
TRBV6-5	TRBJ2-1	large	CASSSGTGGYYNEQFF
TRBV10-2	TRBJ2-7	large	CASTERIPHEQYF
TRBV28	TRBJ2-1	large	CASSSGGASKNEQFF
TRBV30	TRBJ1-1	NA	CACTQQGEAFF
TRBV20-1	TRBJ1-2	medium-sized	CSAREDRGIGYTF
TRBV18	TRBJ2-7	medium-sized	CASSPTGTTYEQYF
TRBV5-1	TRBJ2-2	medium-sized	CASSLDGAGELFF
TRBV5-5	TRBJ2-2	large	CASGGGGNTGELFF
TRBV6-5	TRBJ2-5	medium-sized	CASSRLRGGQETQYF
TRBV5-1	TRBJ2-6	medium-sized	CASSPGSGANVLTF
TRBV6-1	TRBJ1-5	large	CASSEVRGSQPQHF
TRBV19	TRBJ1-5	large	CASSMGPGTGNQPQHF
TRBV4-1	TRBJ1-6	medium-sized	CASSPTGPASPLHF
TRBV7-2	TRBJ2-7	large	CASSPNGGFDEQYF
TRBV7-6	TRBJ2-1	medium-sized	CASSMGSNEQFF
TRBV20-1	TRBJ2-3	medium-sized	CSARGAAGASDTQYF
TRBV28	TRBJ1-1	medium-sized	CASSLPRRRTEAFF
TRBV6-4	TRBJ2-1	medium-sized	CASSRDRVGIEQFF
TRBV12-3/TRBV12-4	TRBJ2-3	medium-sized	CASTSGTPPHTQYF
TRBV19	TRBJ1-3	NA	CASSFQGRSGNTIYF
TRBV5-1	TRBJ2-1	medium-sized	CASSLGTSNEQFF
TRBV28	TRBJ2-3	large	CASSWGLAGGGGADTQYF
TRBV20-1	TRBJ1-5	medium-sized	CSARNPGPNQPQHF
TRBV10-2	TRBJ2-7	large	CASGGAGANEQYF
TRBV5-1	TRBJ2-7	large	CASSFSQGASYEQYF
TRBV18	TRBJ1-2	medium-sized	CASSPLYKGTDGGYTF
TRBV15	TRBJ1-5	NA	CATSSGEGISNQPQHF
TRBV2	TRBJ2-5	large	CASSGSSGGKETQYF
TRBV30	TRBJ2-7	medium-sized	CAWMSRDRLNYEQYF
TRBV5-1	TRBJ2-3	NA	CASSPGRSTDTQYF
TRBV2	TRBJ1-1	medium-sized	CASTPSRLNTEAFF
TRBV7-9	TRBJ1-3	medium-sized	CASSAGLRGLRGNTIYF
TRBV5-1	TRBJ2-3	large	CASSLDPADTQYF
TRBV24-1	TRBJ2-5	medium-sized	CATSPPGDRGTQYF
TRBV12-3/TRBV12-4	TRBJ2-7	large	CASSLVAVYEQYF
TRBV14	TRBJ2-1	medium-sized	CASSQVVPGGNEQFF
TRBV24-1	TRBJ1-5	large	CATSVGGNQPQHF
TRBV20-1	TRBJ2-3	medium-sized	CSALKRENTDTQYF
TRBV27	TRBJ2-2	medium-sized	CASSGRDTNTGELFF
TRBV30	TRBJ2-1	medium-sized	CAWSVWLANNEQFF
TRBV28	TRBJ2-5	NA	CASSLLAEAQETQYF
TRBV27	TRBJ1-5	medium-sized	CASSLNHGTQPQHF
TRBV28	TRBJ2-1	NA	CASSPPGSSYNEQLF
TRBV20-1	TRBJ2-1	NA	CSASRGDGYNEQFF